This T cell receptor beta chain emerged from a study of technical replicates of blood from several donors. V lost 0 bases and J 5 bases, leaving 17 bases between the germline ends. CDR1 and CDR2 (germline): LGHNA, YSLEER. The CDR3 is 16 amino acids. Here immunoSEQ multiplex PCR was the method, and the copy in TCRdb shows in-frame clones only, minus some. The repertoire includes approximately 45,000 clones, around 96% of them detected once, and around 0.38% sits in the top ten. This chain uses TRBV4-3 with TRBJ2-7, with D perhaps TRBD1 (6 bases). The TCR was taken from a human donor in good health. The sample comprised T cells isolated from PBMCs. CDR3 sequence (DNA): TGCGCCAGCAGCCAAGACCCCCCAGGGGTTTTCGACGAGCAGTACTTC. It codes for CASSQDPPGVFDEQYF.